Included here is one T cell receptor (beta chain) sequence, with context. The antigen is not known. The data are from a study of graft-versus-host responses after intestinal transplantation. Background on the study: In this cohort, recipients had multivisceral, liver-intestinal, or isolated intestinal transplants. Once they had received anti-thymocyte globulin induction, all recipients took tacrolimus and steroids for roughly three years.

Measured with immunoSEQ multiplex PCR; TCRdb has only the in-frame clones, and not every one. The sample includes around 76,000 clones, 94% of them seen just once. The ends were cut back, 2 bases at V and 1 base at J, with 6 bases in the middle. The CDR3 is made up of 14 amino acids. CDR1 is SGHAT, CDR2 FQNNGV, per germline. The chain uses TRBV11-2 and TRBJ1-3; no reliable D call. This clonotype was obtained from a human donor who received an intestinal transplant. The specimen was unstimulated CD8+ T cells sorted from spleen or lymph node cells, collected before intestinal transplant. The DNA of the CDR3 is TGTGCCAGCAGCTTATCAGGATCTGGAAACACCATATATTTT. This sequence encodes CASSLSGSGNTIYF.